The 8 T cell receptor beta chains reported below all come from one sample, sequenced in a study of shared clonotypes between healthy human individuals. Assay: immunoSEQ multiplex PCR; the TCRdb copy retains only in-frame clones and omits some. The top ten hold about 1.5% of the sample, which has about 1 million clones, around 76% seen once. What was sequenced was memory CD4+ T cells sorted from blood. As for subset: CD45RA-negative fraction. The receptor source for this set is a man between 18 and 35 years old in good health.

This clone was counted once. The chain carries TRBV5-1 and TRBJ2-2, with 7 positions matching TRBD1. The CDR3 loop spans 15 amino acids. CDR1 and CDR2 (germline): SGHRS, YFSETQ. Trimming cost V 3 bases and J 0 bases; bases outside gene matches: 2. The DNA for the CDR3 is TGCGCCAGCAGCTCCGGACAGGCGAACACCGGGGAGCTGTTTTTT. Translating it yields CASSSGQANTGELFF.

The chain is built from TRBV28 and TRBJ2-5; D possibly corresponds to TRBD2 (6 bases). Germline V gives CDR1 MDHEN, CDR2 SYDVKM. The CDR3 length is 14 residues. Trimming left V 3 bases short and J 5 bases short, with 13 bases between. CDR3 in amino acids: CASSFGLGGETQYF. The CDR3 nucleotides read TGTGCCAGCAGTTTCGGGTTAGGAGGGGAGACCCAGTACTTC. The whole variable domain, filled in from reference TRBV28 and TRBJ2-5, reads DVKVTQSSRYLVKRTGEKVFLECVQDMDHENMFWYRQDPGLGLRLIYFSYDVKMKEKGDIPEGYSVSREKKERFSLILESASTNQTSMYLCASSFGLGGETQYFGPGTRLLVL.

The sample holds a few counts of this clone. Additional DNA sequences in this sample encode the identical CDR3. The V and J genes are TRBV28 and TRBJ1-2; D is ambiguous. Germline-derived CDR1 and CDR2 are MDHEN and SYDVKM. The CDR3 sequence is 12 residues long. Trimming pared 5 bases from V and 3 bases from J, leaving 7 bases between. CDR3 DNA: TGTGCCAGCAGTCCACGAGACTATGGCTACACCTTC. Protein: CASSPRDYGYTF.

The chain employs TRBV28 and TRBJ1-1; D remains ambiguous. Germline-derived CDR1 and CDR2 are MDHEN and SYDVKM. With 8 bases removed from V and 5 bases from J, the gap between germline ends came to 15 bases. This CDR3 has 13 residues. The CDR3 region is CASDRPQRTEAFF. The CDR3 DNA reads TGTGCCAGCGATCGACCCCAACGTACTGAAGCTTTCTTT.

The chain couples TRBV6-1 to TRBJ2-7; no firm D call. V lost 2 bases, J lost 5 bases, and 7 bases lay in between. Germline CDR1 MNHNS, CDR2 SASEGT. This CDR3 has 12 residues. The CDR3 is CASSEYGNEQYF. The DNA for the CDR3 is TGTGCCAGCAGTGAATATGGGAACGAGCAGTACTTC.

The chain uses TRBV19 and TRBJ1-1; tentative D call: TRBD1 (5 bases). V shed 6 bases and J shed 4 bases, with 21 bases lying between them. The CDR3 spans 16 residues. Germline assignment: CDR1 LNHDA and CDR2 SQIVND (reference sequence). The CDR3 is CASRDTGLRPSTEAFF. As DNA, the CDR3 is TGTGCCAGTAGGGACACCGGGCTACGCCCTTCCACTGAAGCTTTCTTT.

This clone came up once. This chain connects TRBV5-1 to TRBJ2-1, with a tentative D call TRBD1 (6 bases). Germline V gives CDR1 SGHRS, CDR2 YFSETQ. V lost 4 bases to trimming and J lost 9 bases, with 14 bases between them. The CDR3 is 13 amino acids. The CDR3: CASSTIQGSEQFF. CDR3 DNA sequence: TGCGCCAGCAGCACAATCCAGGGGAGTGAGCAGTTCTTC. Looking up the rest from reference TRBV5-1 and TRBJ2-1 gives the full variable domain: KAGVTQTPRYLIKTRGQQVTLSCSPISGHRSVSWYQQTPGQGLQFLFEYFSETQRNKGNFPGRFSGRQFSNSRSEMNVSTLELGDSALYLCASSTIQGSEQFFGPGTRLTVL.

The chain recombines TRBV2 with TRBJ1-5; D may be TRBD1 (6 bases). Trimming removed 5 bases from V and 6 bases from J, with 14 bases in between. In germline, CDR1 is SNHLY, CDR2 FYNNEI. The CDR3 runs to 14 residues. This CDR3 is CASSQGTSGQPQHF. In DNA, the CDR3 is TGTGCCAGCAGTCAGGGGACATCGGGTCAGCCCCAGCATTTT.